These 11 T cell receptor beta chains share one sample of origin, sequenced in a study of Graves' ophthalmopathy and Graves' hyperthyroidism. As the template, RNA transcripts were used to amplify TCR beta CDR3 regions. In the first round, RT-PCR was carried out with HTBI primers, and a multiplex PCR formed the second round. A single record per CDR3 protein comes from TCRdb applying MiXCR to the multiplex PCR reads. In the table there are about 24,000 distinct CDR3 sequences, almost 50% of which are singletons. Material for sequencing was peripheral blood. These receptors came from an adult woman with stable Graves' hyperthyroidism.

Note on this clonotype: Since the CDR3 does not end with the conserved phenylalanine or tryptophan, this likely comes from a read error. In nucleotides, the CDR3 is TGTGCCTGCAGTGTAGACAGCCCTAATTCACCCCTCCACTCT. It is translated as CACSVDSPNSPLHS. The chain joins TRBV6-9 to TRBJ1-6; D possibly corresponds to TRBD1 (5 bases). CDR3 length: 14 residues. In germline, CDR1 is MNHGY, CDR2 SVAAGI.

To note about this clonotype: The DNA is omitted, as the CDR3 cannot be located on it reliably, and the CDR3 follows TCRdb's listing. J is TRBJ2-1 and V is TRBV5-1; whether TRBD2, the table's D call, matches the DNA was not checked. Germline V gene lookup returns CDR1 SGHRS and CDR2 YFSETQ. A total of 20 residues make up the CDR3, ends included. CDR3 residues: CASSFYICSARQSSYNEQFF.

The rearrangement uses TRBV2 and TRBJ2-5, with D possibly matching TRBD1 (6 bases). V gave up 8 bases and J gave up 4 bases, with 11 bases separating them. Germline V CDR1 and CDR2: SNHLY, FYNNEI. The CDR3 covers 12 residues. DNA for the CDR3: TGTGCCAGCGAGGGCAGGGGAGAGACCCAGTACTTC. Protein: CASEGRGETQYF.

This chain connects TRBV20-1 to TRBJ2-1; 7 bases map to TRBD2. Germline-derived CDR1 and CDR2 are DFQATT and SNEGSKA (reference sequence). V gave up 4 bases and J gave up 2 bases; unmatched junction bases: 8. This CDR3 contains 15 residues. In DNA, the CDR3 is TGCAGTGCTAAAAGGTTTACTAGCGCCTACAATGAGCAGTTCTTC. Amino acid sequence: CSAKRFTSAYNEQFF.

The rearrangement uses TRBV27 and TRBJ2-7, with D possibly being TRBD1 or TRBD2 (6 bases each). V was shortened by 6 bases and J by 0 bases, with 9 bases between the two germline ends. The CDR3 has 13 amino acids. CDR1 MNHEY and CDR2 SMNVEV come from the germline V gene (reference sequence). CDR3 in amino acids: CASRRGDSYEQYF. CDR3 coding DNA: TGTGCCAGCAGAAGGGGGGACTCCTACGAGCAGTACTTC.

This clonotype is a singleton in its sample. The J gene is TRBJ2-1, the V gene TRBV2, with D possibly being TRBD1 (6 bases). The CDR3 covers 15 residues. V lost 5 bases and J 2 bases, leaving 13 bases between the germline ends. CDR1 and CDR2 (germline): SNHLY, FYNNEI. DNA for the CDR3: TGTGCCAGCAGTAGGGACATAAGCACCTACAATGAGCAGTTCTTC. It specifies CASSRDISTYNEQFF. Looking up the rest from reference TRBV2 and TRBJ2-1 gives the full variable domain: EPEVTQTPSHQVTQMGQEVILRCVPISNHLYFYWYRQILGQKVEFLVSFYNNEISEKSEIFDDQFSVERPDGSNFTLKIRSTKLEDSAMYFCASSRDISTYNEQFFGPGTRLTVL.

With regard to this clonotype: A much larger clone sits a single nucleotide away, making a read error possible. The chain employs TRBV6-5 and TRBJ1-3; D call uncertain. Germline V CDR1 and CDR2: MNHEY, SVGAGI. The CDR3 sequence is 16 residues long. The CDR3 bases are TGTACCAGCAGTTACCCGGGAGGAATTGGCGGAAACGCCATATATTTT. This gives the protein CTSSYPGGIGGNAIYF.

This clonotype was observed at least ten times. The chain joins TRBV5-1 to TRBJ1-2; D perhaps matches TRBD1 (5 bases). Looked up from germline, CDR1 is SGHRS and CDR2 is YFSETQ. This CDR3 spans 14 amino acids. The V gene lost 2 bases and the J gene lost 8 bases, with 16 bases spanning the gap. The CDR3 DNA sequence: TGCGCCAGCAGCTTAGGGGAAAGTGGGCGCGGCTACACCTTC. Its protein is CASSLGESGRGYTF.

This chain links TRBV7-2 with TRBJ2-1; 7 bases map to TRBD2. Germline assignment: CDR1 SGHTA and CDR2 FQGNSA. The CDR3 runs 16 residues. V was clipped by 4 bases and J by 4 bases; unmatched bases: 10. CDR3 protein: CASSSGVGSGYNEQFF. The CDR3 nucleotides are TGTGCCAGCAGCTCTGGGGTTGGTAGCGGGTACAATGAGCAGTTCTTC.

This clonotype was detected many times. As DNA, the CDR3 is TGTGCCAGCGGTACTTGGGACAGGATCTACGAGCAGTACTTC. The encoded protein is CASGTWDRIYEQYF. The chain recombines TRBV27 with TRBJ2-7; 8 bases match TRBD1. With V trimmed by 8 bases and J by 3 bases, 9 bases remained unmatched. The germline gives CDR1 MNHEY, CDR2 SMNVEV (reference sequence). This CDR3 is built from 14 residues.

This clonotype is labeled as medium-sized (0.01 to 0.1%). The chain couples TRBV16 to TRBJ2-5; D not certain. CDR3 length: 12 residues. The V gene lost 3 bases and the J gene lost 3 bases, with 5 bases spanning the gap. The germline V gene has CDR1 KGHSY and CDR2 FQNENV. The CDR3 nucleotides read TGTGCCAGCAGCCAGTATGAAGAGACCCAGTACTTC. This encodes CASSQYEETQYF. The variable domain in full, completed from reference TRBV16 and TRBJ2-5, reads GEEVAQTPKHLVRGEGQKAKLYCAPIKGHSYVFWYQQVLKNEFKFLISFQNENVFDETGMPKERFSAKCLPNSPCSLEIQATKLEDSAVYFCASSQYEETQYFGPGTRLLVL.